The clone carrying this T cell receptor beta chain was recorded at least ten times. Antigen unknown. Amplified regions were TCR beta CDR3 sequences from RNA transcripts. TCR CDR3 regions were first amplified by RT-PCR with HTBI primers. TCRdb called the multiplex PCR reads again in MiXCR, with one record for every CDR3 protein. The sample gives hundreds of thousands of distinct CDR3 sequences, 15% to 20% of which show up once; roughly 39% is in the top ten. Germline V gene data show CDR1 as SGHRS and CDR2 as YFSETQ. This CDR3 spans 11 amino acids. V shed 2 bases and J shed 6 bases, with 6 bases lying between them. Reasons for excluding patients were uncontrolled infection, other autoimmune disease, pregnancy or lactation. Thyroid ultrasound, orbital computed tomography, clinical symptoms, and serum thyroxine and TRAb underpinned diagnoses. These data originate in a study of T cells in Graves' hyperthyroidism and ophthalmopathy.

Broader study findings: Blood samples included most of the expanded thyroid clonotypes exceeding 0.001.

Specimen: blood. The receptor comes from a man aged 50 to 60 with Graves' ophthalmopathy. V usage is TRBV5-1 and J usage is TRBJ2-7; D gene ambiguous. The CDR3 sequence: CASSFSSEQYF. CDR3 nucleotide sequence: TGCGCCAGCAGCTTTAGCTCCGAGCAGTACTTC. Full variable domain (outside the CDR3, taken from reference TRBV5-1 and TRBJ2-7): KAGVTQTPRYLIKTRGQQVTLSCSPISGHRSVSWYQQTPGQGLQFLFEYFSETQRNKGNFPGRFSGRQFSNSRSEMNVSTLELGDSALYLCASSFSSEQYFGPGTRLTVT.